The 4 T cell receptor beta chains below come from one sample, sequenced in a study of glioma-infiltrating T cells. The iRepertoire nested amplicon-rescue multiplex PCR amplified TCR alpha and beta CDR3s from RNA. TCRdb reprocessed the multiplex PCR reads via MiXCR and lists one record per CDR3 protein. The repertoire holds 90,000 or so distinct CDR3 sequences, with 35% to 45% as singletons. The sequenced sample was glioma tissue, nonneoplastic brain tissue, or PBMCs (not recorded which). These receptor sequences come from a human donor with low-grade glioma or glioblastoma, undergoing nonglioma brain surgery, or in good health (not recorded which).

The V gene is TRBV6-1, the J gene TRBJ2-5; TRBD2 matches 14 bases. This CDR3 has 15 amino acids. Germline V gives CDR1 MNHNS, CDR2 SASEGT. CDR3 loop: CVRSRTSGGTGTQYF. The CDR3 nucleotides read TGTGTCAGGAGTCGGACTAGCGGGGGGACCGGGACCCAGTACTTC.

This clonotype has ten or more counts. The V and J genes are TRBV20-1 and TRBJ1-6; D possibly corresponds to TRBD1 (5 bases). Looked up from germline, CDR1 is DFQATT and CDR2 is SNEGSKA (reference sequence). V shed 8 bases and J shed 5 bases, with 16 bases lying between them. This CDR3 has 14 residues. This CDR3 reads CSFYGAGNNSPLHF. The CDR3, as DNA: TGCAGTTTTTACGGGGCAGGCAATAATTCACCCCTCCACTTT.

This clonotype came up many times. The gene calls are TRBV27 and TRBJ2-3; perhaps TRBD1 as D (6 bases). Between the trimmed V and J ends, which lost 5 bases and 9 bases, there was a span of 21 bases. Germline values: CDR1 MNHEY, CDR2 SMNVEV (reference sequence). The CDR3 runs 15 residues. The CDR3 here is CASSPTDRSGITQYF. As DNA, the CDR3 is TGTGCCAGCAGTCCAACGGACAGAAGTGGTATAACGCAGTATTTT.

Worth noting for this clonotype: One end of the junction does not line up with germline, which may come from a read error. The V gene is TRBV28, the J gene TRBJ2-1; 8 bases map to TRBD2. Germline-derived CDR1 and CDR2 are MDHEN and SYDVKM. The CDR3 runs 16 residues. The CDR3 nucleotides are TGTGCCTGCAGTTCCCCTGGGTTAGCGGGGCTCCCTGAGCAGTTCTTC. This codes for CACSSPGLAGLPEQFF.